The T cell receptor (beta chain) under discussion was sequenced for a study of beta chain features in type 1 diabetes (dated by TCRdb to between 2018 and 2020). Regarding the study in general: Mean age, gender distribution, total cell number and subset yield were not different between patients and healthy donors. In the study, recently diagnosed type 1 diabetes patients and matched healthy donors were compared on the TCRB repertoires of their sorted circulating CD4+ T cell subsets. Across all samples, around 100 million sorted cells were examined, and cell number per subset correlated strongly with RNA yield. Naive and central memory subsets were obtained from all 30 or so donors, but regulatory and stem cell-like memory subsets were isolated from only 8 patients and roughly eight healthy donors.

The CDR3 holds 16 amino acids from the cysteine to the phenylalanine. Only the CDR3 portion is preserved as DNA: 48 bases, with reading frame beginning at the first base. Taken from the germline V gene, the CDR1 and CDR2 loops are SGHRS and YFSETQ. The V end gives up 4 bases and the J end 2 bases, leaving 6 bases in the junction not matched to a gene. What the work shows at the level of the full study, not this receptor alone: In all four CD4+ subsets, TCRB CDR3 length was moderately but significantly shorter in type 1 diabetes patients. Because the HLA sub-analyses included only small numbers of individuals, any influence of HLA type on TCRB rearrangement was left unresolved. PCR may preferentially amplify shorter templates, but because patient and control samples were amplified and corrected together, any resulting skew would affect both groups equally. Naive, central memory and regulatory TCRB repertoires appeared to be more similar among patients than among healthy donors. Fewer insertions and more nucleotide deletions at VDJ recombination sites were observed in patients with type 1 diabetes, implying thymic rearrangement abnormalities. Because cDNA was sequenced instead of genomic DNA, activated cells with high expression could be over-represented, although the groups did not differ in activation or CD3 levels.

All of the isolated RNA was reverse transcribed with the High Capacity cDNA Reverse Transcription Kit, so expressed TCRB transcripts were sequenced. Naive, central memory and regulatory T cell samples underwent deep immunoSEQ sequencing, averaging approximately 3.3 million total reads per sample. Sorted cells were lysed in RLT buffer, and RNA was extracted using DNase-treated RNeasy Micro or Mini kits according to cell number. Each cell subset was processed on its own to prevent cross-contamination, while patient and healthy donor samples were processed together. Using the immunoSEQ multiplex PCR, TCRB sequences were amplified from cDNA into 87-bp fragments spanning the CDR3 region. The amplicons were sequenced using the Illumina HiSeq platform. Per the source publication's procedure: PCR bias was corrected computationally using synthetic template baselines, and reads within Hamming distance 2 were collapsed, with unmergeable singletons discarded. Reads were aligned against IMGT so that V, D and J genes, CDR3 length and insertions or deletions at six rearrangement sites could be assigned. Within each subset, clonotype counts were normalized to sorted cell number, and only after that were true diversity and Gini coefficients computed with the tcR R package. The overlap coefficient, calculated on TCRB nucleotide sequences, was used to quantify repertoire sharing. Held by TCRdb, this immuneACCESS table contains in-frame sequences only and omits some clones. Under half of the omission traces to an unresolved V gene where checked; the cause of the rest is unknown. The DNA was the basis for D and trimming; V, J and clone size are from that table. This sample holds approximately 29,000 clones; 65% were observed only once. The ten largest clones represent less than 3% of the sample.

From each donor, a single peripheral blood sample of approximately 0.11 L on average was drawn into heparinised tubes. Naive, central memory, regulatory and stem cell-like memory CD4+ T cells were sorted on a BD FACSAria II using a panel including CD45RO, CCR7, CD25, CD127, CD95 and CD27. Every sorted population had a purity above 95%. PBMCs were isolated immediately by Lymphoprep density gradient centrifugation and stained directly without culture. So that batch effects would be minimized, each experiment stained and sorted samples in pairs, pairing one healthy donor with one patient. A remark on this clone: It lacks a known antigen. No much larger clone is present one base from it, and per-base qualities are unavailable.

The V gene is TRBV5-1 and the J gene is TRBJ2-3, with 11 middle bases fitting TRBD1. This TCR was sampled from a woman in her thirties with type 1 diabetes. The sequenced sample was Tregs from blood. This sample's cell subset or site label indicates: regulatory CD4+ T cells. The CDR3 corresponds to CASSHGQGAFTDTQYF. The DNA is as follows: TGCGCCAGCAGCCACGGACAGGGGGCTTTCACAGATACGCAGTATTTT. With the rest looked up from the reference TRBV5-1 and TRBJ2-3 genes rather than sequenced, the full variable domain is KAGVTQTPRYLIKTRGQQVTLSCSPISGHRSVSWYQQTPGQGLQFLFEYFSETQRNKGNFPGRFSGRQFSNSRSEMNVSTLELGDSALYLCASSHGQGAFTDTQYFGPGTRLTVL.